Listed below are T cell receptor beta chains from one sample, sequenced in a study of vaccination effects on CD4 cells after COVID-19. Which antigens these TCRs recognize remains unknown. Method: immunoSEQ multiplex PCR; TCRdb's copy keeps in-frame clones and lacks some. The sample shows tens of thousands of clones, 65% to 80% of them seen only once. The sample in question was CD4+ T cells from PBMCs cultured without peptide, obtained after COVID-19 vaccination. These receptors were collected from a human donor who received a COVID-19 vaccine. Both conserved end residues are part of each CDR3.

J | V | CDR3
TRBJ2-5 | TRBV5-1 | CASSWGLGQGEETQYF
TRBJ1-2 | TRBV5-1 | CASSWRDRGYGYTF
TRBJ1-2 | TRBV24-1 | CATSGNGSNYGYTF
TRBJ1-5 | TRBV21-1 | CASSKAGGTGGNQPQHF
TRBJ1-5 | TRBV5-5 | CASSLAGYSNQPQHF
TRBJ2-3 | TRBV5-1 | CASSLSTDTQYF
TRBJ2-5 | TRBV10-3 | CAISLAGGSQETQYF
TRBJ2-1 | TRBV7-2 | CASSLAGQMGNEQFF
TRBJ1-2 | TRBV3-1/TRBV3-2 | CASSHRLKGYTF
TRBJ2-1 | TRBV19 | CASSRTSGGFSYNEQFF
TRBJ2-1 | TRBV4-1 | CASSQVRVAGQDYNEQFF
TRBJ1-3 | TRBV2 | CASSETGSGDTIYF
TRBJ1-2 | TRBV3-1/TRBV3-2 | CASSQEQTERGYTF
TRBJ2-5 | TRBV9 | CASSVLAGETKETQYF
TRBJ2-1 | TRBV6-2/TRBV6-3 | CASSYLPRSSYNEQFF
TRBJ2-5 | TRBV18 | CASSHDRGMVTETQYF
TRBJ2-2 | TRBV14 | CASSQGLLGGELFF
TRBJ1-1 | TRBV11-3 | CASSLSGNTNTEAFF
TRBJ2-5 | TRBV7-2 | CASSMAETQYF
TRBJ1-5 | TRBV27 | CASSRFKAKESNQPQHF
TRBJ1-5 | TRBV6-1 | CASSEVIFQPQHF
TRBJ2-5 | TRBV24-1 | CATSAPGRLAAQETQYF
TRBJ1-1 | TRBV6-6 | CASRVGENTEAFF
TRBJ2-2 | TRBV24-1 | CATSDFTGTGHTGELFF
TRBJ2-1 | TRBV28 | CASSLFQVLHSYNEQFF
TRBJ2-2 | TRBV2 | CASSKDRPNTGELFF
TRBJ2-3 | TRBV7-2 | CASSLLTGDADTQYF
TRBJ2-1 | TRBV19 | CASSRVSAGNGNEQFF
TRBJ1-5 | TRBV2 | CASSEEYSNQPQHF
TRBJ1-2 | TRBV30 | CAWSAPRTGINYGYTF
TRBJ2-5 | TRBV2 | CASTQRTTNQETQYF
TRBJ2-3 | TRBV24-1 | CATSDPGLGPADTQYF
TRBJ1-1 | TRBV2 | CASSGRGTEAFF
TRBJ2-2 | TRBV5-1 | CASSLVTRTVPAGELFF
TRBJ2-5 | TRBV30 | CAWRIAGGETQYF
TRBJ2-3 | TRBV7-2 | CASSLVGRGGTDTQYF
TRBJ2-3 | TRBV5-1 | CASNTQLAGGRDTQYF
TRBJ1-6 | TRBV6-5 | CASSYSGSSYNSPLHF
TRBJ2-1 | TRBV15 | CATSKGTKYNEQFF
TRBJ1-2 | TRBV29-1 | CSVGQQGFAYGYTF
TRBJ1-1 | TRBV5-1 | CASSTRPADTEAFF
TRBJ1-2 | TRBV20-1 | CSVIINYGYTF
TRBJ1-2 | TRBV18 | CASSPLDRAYGYTF
TRBJ2-3 | TRBV5-8 | CASSLAGQRADTQYF
TRBJ2-6 | TRBV7-3 | CASKAGGRSGANVLTF
TRBJ1-3 | TRBV18 | CASSPPRPGAGNTIYF
TRBJ2-2 | TRBV7-9 | CASSPTTGQRFTGELFF
TRBJ2-3 | TRBV13 | CASRSSGGTDTQYF
TRBJ1-4 | TRBV5-1 | CASNPLPGQGNEKLFF
TRBJ1-5 | TRBV6-1 | CASSEFWDQPQHF
TRBJ1-5 | TRBV20-1 | CSASLGPGNQPQHF
TRBJ2-3 | TRBV30 | CAWSVGTSGVTDTQYF
TRBJ2-5 | TRBV7-9 | CASSSSGTRLETQYF
TRBJ2-5 | TRBV7-2 | CASSLAERSVQGQYF
TRBJ2-4 | TRBV7-2 | CASSLGPGRGNIQYF